Listed here are 19 T cell receptor beta chains from one sample, sequenced in a study of glioma-infiltrating T cells. The iRepertoire nested amplicon-rescue multiplex PCR amplified TCR alpha and beta CDR3s from RNA. TCRdb ran MiXCR on the multiplex PCR reads and lists one entry per CDR3 protein. The data hold approximately 400,000 distinct CDR3 sequences, with roughly 41% observed a single time. What was sequenced was glioma tissue, nonneoplastic brain tissue, or PBMCs (not recorded which). Receptors originate from a human donor with low-grade glioma or glioblastoma, undergoing nonglioma brain surgery, or in good health (not recorded which).

The chain uses TRBV24-1 and TRBJ2-3, with D tentatively TRBD2 (5 bases). V lost 9 bases, J lost 0 bases, and 12 bases lay in between. The CDR3 length is 14 residues. Per germline, CDR1 KGHDR and CDR2 SFDVKD. The CDR3 coding sequence is TGTGCCACCCACGAGGGATCTAGCACAGATACGCAGTATTTT. Protein sequence: CATHEGSSTDTQYF.

The chain couples TRBV14 to TRBJ2-7; 9 bases fit TRBD1. This CDR3 comprises 15 residues. V lost 0 bases to trimming and J lost 3 bases; unmatched junction nucleotides: 3. Germline values: CDR1 SGHDN, CDR2 FVKESK. The CDR3 nucleotides read TGTGCCAGCAGCCAAGATTGGGGACAGGGCTACGAGCAGTACTTC. It yields the protein CASSQDWGQGYEQYF.

This clonotype showed up just a few times. The rearrangement links TRBV5-1 to TRBJ2-7, with D maybe TRBD2 (6 bases). The CDR3 is made up of 14 amino acids. Trimming pared 0 bases from V and 5 bases from J, leaving 12 bases between. Germline V gene lookup returns CDR1 SGHRS and CDR2 YFSETQ. The CDR3 nucleotides read TGCGCCAGCAGCTTGGGCCGGGAGCGGGACGAGCAGTACTTC. Protein: CASSLGRERDEQYF.

This clonotype was detected a few times. The chain combines TRBV12-3 or TRBV12-4 with TRBJ2-1; maybe TRBD1 (6 bases). The CDR3 is 15 residues long. The ends were cut back, 7 bases at V and 0 bases at J, with 13 bases in the middle. CDR3 residues: CASILRGSSYNEQFF. The CDR3 DNA follows: TGTGCCAGCATCCTTAGGGGGAGCTCCTACAATGAGCAGTTCTTC.

The V call is TRBV7-9, the J call TRBJ1-2; no definite D call. The CDR3 is made up of 14 amino acids. With 0 bases removed from V and 8 bases from J, the gap between germline ends came to 13 bases. Germline lookup yields CDR1 SEHNR and CDR2 FQNEAQ (reference sequence). The CDR3 here is CASSLARGKEGYTF. The CDR3 DNA sequence: TGTGCCAGCAGCTTAGCGAGAGGAAAAGAGGGCTACACCTTC.

V gene TRBV6-2 or TRBV6-3 combines with J gene TRBJ2-2, with D tentatively TRBD2 (5 bases). The CDR3 has 12 residues. Deletions cut 8 bases from V and 13 bases from J, with 17 bases between. Germline V lookup: CDR1 MNHEY, CDR2 SVGEGT. CDR3 residues: CASGRSWTGLFF. The CDR3 region has the DNA TGTGCCAGCGGGAGATCTTGGACGGGGCTGTTTTTT.

This clonotype appeared a few times. CDR3 loop: CASSHLQGPKPLDEQYF. CDR3 nucleotide sequence: TGCGCCAGCAGCCACTTACAGGGCCCGAAACCCCTCGACGAGCAGTACTTC. This chain joins TRBV4-1 and TRBJ2-7; a possible D gene is TRBD1 (6 bases). Germline assignment: CDR1 MGHRA and CDR2 YSYEKL. CDR3 length: 17 amino acids. V shed 3 bases and J shed 5 bases, with 23 bases lying between them.

V gene TRBV7-8 combines with J gene TRBJ2-3; tentatively, D is TRBD1 or TRBD2 (5 bases each). Deletions cut 1 base from V and 4 bases from J, with 12 bases between. CDR3 length: 15 amino acids. CDR1 and CDR2 from the germline V gene are SGHVS and FQNEAQ. The CDR3 region is CASSLDYLGADTQYF. The CDR3 DNA sequence: TGTGCCAGCAGCTTAGATTATCTGGGGGCAGATACGCAGTATTTT. The full variable domain, in which reference TRBV7-8 and TRBJ2-3 provide the parts outside the CDR3, is GAGVSQSPRYKVAKRGQDVALRCDPISGHVSLFWYQQALGQGPEFLTYFQNEAQLDKSGLPSDRFFAERPEGSVSTLKIQRTQQEDSAVYLCASSLDYLGADTQYFGPGTRLTVL.

This clonotype was seen repeatedly, ten times or more. This chain joins TRBV20-1 and TRBJ2-7, with TRBD1 matching over 8 bases. Germline V gene data show CDR1 as DFQATT and CDR2 as SNEGSKA (reference sequence). The CDR3 spans 13 residues. Germline trimming cut 6 bases from V and 1 base from J; bases unmatched to any gene: 5. CDR3 nucleotide sequence: TGCAGTGCAGCCGGGACAGGATCCTACGAGCAGTACTTC. It specifies CSAAGTGSYEQYF.

This clonotype has a handful of counts. The chain uses TRBV6-6 and TRBJ2-7, with D possibly being TRBD1 (5 bases). This CDR3 has 18 amino acids. CDR1 and CDR2 from the germline V gene are MNHNY and SVGAGI (reference sequence). Trimming stripped 0 bases from V and 0 bases from J, with 18 bases between. The CDR3 region has the DNA TGTGCCAGCAGTTACTCACTTGGACAAGTCAGGAGCTCCTACGAGCAGTACTTC. Its protein product is CASSYSLGQVRSSYEQYF.

This clonotype is a singleton in its sample. The chain joins TRBV19 to TRBJ1-5; TRBD1 might be the D (6 bases). The CDR3 spans 16 residues. Germline V gene data show CDR1 as LNHDA and CDR2 as SQIVND (reference sequence). V was shortened by 8 bases and J by 0 bases, with 17 bases between the two germline ends. In DNA form, the CDR3 reads TGTGCCAGTGGGGGACACGTTGTTCCTAGCAATCAGCCCCAGCATTTT. It encodes CASGGHVVPSNQPQHF.

This clonotype appeared a few times. The V call is TRBV7-2, the J call TRBJ2-7; D gene unclear. Trimming removed 7 bases at V and 2 bases at J, with 15 bases between. CDR3 length: 14 amino acids. CDR1 is SGHTA, CDR2 FQGNSA, per germline. The CDR3 sequence: CASNPDLGPYEQYF. The CDR3 DNA reads TGTGCCAGCAACCCAGATCTAGGCCCCTACGAGCAGTACTTC.

Notes on this clonotype: One end of the junction fails to match germline, which may point to a read error. The V gene is TRBV27, the J gene TRBJ2-5; D remains ambiguous. Germline V gives CDR1 MNHEY, CDR2 SMNVEV (reference sequence). There are 12 residues in the CDR3. The DNA of the CDR3 is TGTGCCATCAGTTTGATAGGCGATACCCAGTACTTC. Amino acids: CAISLIGDTQYF.

This clonotype was counted a few times. This chain connects TRBV27 to TRBJ2-1; possibly TRBD1 or TRBD2 for D (5 bases each). The CDR3 has 16 residues. The V end lost 2 bases, the J end lost 9 bases, and 20 bases lay between the germline ends. CDR1 and CDR2 (germline): MNHEY, SMNVEV (reference sequence). CDR3 coding DNA: TGTGCCAGCAGTTTAATCGGGTTTGGGGGAGTCGGTGAGCAGTTCTTC. This codes for CASSLIGFGGVGEQFF.

The V gene is TRBV28, the J gene TRBJ1-1, with a possible D match to TRBD1 (5 bases). This CDR3 spans 16 amino acids. With 5 bases removed from V and 0 bases from J, the gap between germline ends came to 16 bases. The germline V gene encodes CDR1 MDHEN and CDR2 SYDVKM. The CDR3 region is CASSELLLQVNTEAFF. CDR3 bases: TGTGCCAGCAGTGAACTACTATTACAGGTGAACACTGAAGCTTTCTTT.

This clonotype has at least ten counts. V gene TRBV7-9 combines with J gene TRBJ2-1; 9 positions match TRBD2. The CDR3 is 14 amino acids. Germline V lookup: CDR1 SEHNR, CDR2 FQNEAQ (reference sequence). J was trimmed by 4 bases and V by 4 bases; bases with no gene match: 2. CDR3 DNA: TGTGCCAGCAGCTCCACTAGCGGGTACAATGAGCAGTTCTTC. Residues: CASSSTSGYNEQFF. Full variable domain (remainder filled in from reference TRBV7-9 and TRBJ2-1): DTGVSQNPRHKITKRGQNVTFRCDPISEHNRLYWYRQTLGQGPEFLTYFQNEAQLEKSRLLSDRFSAERPKGSFSTLEIQRTEQGDSAMYLCASSSTSGYNEQFFGPGTRLTVL.

Of note for this clonotype: A much larger clone sits a single nucleotide away, making a read error possible. The chain joins TRBV6-1 to TRBJ2-1; TRBD2 might be the D (5 bases). The V gene lost 5 bases and the J gene lost 2 bases, with 16 bases spanning the gap. The CDR3 loop spans 16 amino acids. Germline values: CDR1 MNHNS, CDR2 SASEGT. CDR3 sequence reads: CASSLTGKEPYNEQFF. CDR3 in DNA: TGTGCCAGCAGTCTAACCGGGAAGGAGCCCTACAATGAGCAGTTCTTC.

Points on this clonotype: A clone one base away is much larger, so this may be a read error. The genes are TRBV6-5 and TRBJ1-4; D is possibly TRBD1 (6 bases). CDR1 and CDR2 from the germline V gene are MNHEY and SVGAGI. The CDR3 totals 12 residues. The CDR3 protein is CASSNREERLFF. The CDR3 DNA reads as TGTGCCAGCAGTAACAGGGAAGAAAGACTGTTTTTT.

This clonotype was detected a few times. The chain joins TRBV27 to TRBJ2-1; 12 positions match TRBD2. This CDR3 is built from 18 residues. CDR1 MNHEY and CDR2 SMNVEV come from the germline V gene (reference sequence). Trimming removed 2 bases from V and 5 bases from J; junction bases left unmatched: 10. CDR3 in amino acids: CASSLGVLAGGNHNEQFF. Written as DNA, the CDR3 is TGTGCCAGCAGTTTAGGGGTCCTAGCGGGAGGGAACCACAATGAGCAGTTCTTC.